These 17 T cell receptor beta chains share one sample of origin, sequenced in a study of blood T cell repertoires in COVID-19. Assay used: immunoSEQ multiplex PCR; TCRdb lists only in-frame clones, some missing. The sample lists about 150,000 clones; around 86% were seen once. Sequencing was performed on peripheral blood. Receptors originate from a man between 65 and 85 years old with acute or convalescent COVID-19.

The V gene is TRBV7-2, the J gene TRBJ2-7, with D unresolved. The germline V gene has CDR1 SGHTA and CDR2 FQGNSA. V lost 0 bases and J 0 bases, leaving 9 bases between the germline ends. The CDR3 consists of 15 residues. CDR3 residues: CASSLARLSSYEQYF. CDR3 DNA sequence: TGTGCCAGCAGCTTAGCCAGACTCAGCTCCTACGAGCAGTACTTC.

J is TRBJ1-1 and V is TRBV15, with D unresolved. CDR3 length: 15 amino acids. Trimming removed 0 bases from V and 0 bases from J, with 8 bases in between. CDR1 is LNHNV and CDR2 is YYDKDF in the germline V gene (reference sequence). Written as DNA, the CDR3 is TGTGCCACCAGCAGAGATTTGAGAATGAACACTGAAGCTTTCTTT. This translates into CATSRDLRMNTEAFF.

Details on this clone: The sample holds other DNA sequences that translate to the same CDR3. CDR3 residues: CASSPSGSSYNEQFF. The DNA of the CDR3 is TGCGCCAGCAGTCCTAGCGGCAGCTCCTACAATGAGCAGTTCTTC. This chain connects TRBV5-1 to TRBJ2-1; 7 positions agree with TRBD2. The germline V gene encodes CDR1 SGHRS and CDR2 YFSETQ. V lost 5 bases, J lost 0 bases, and 5 bases stayed unmatched. This CDR3 has 15 amino acids.

The CDR3, as DNA: TGTGCCAGCAGCGTCGGGACAGGGTCTAACTATGGCTACACCTTC. Translation: CASSVGTGSNYGYTF. V gene TRBV9 combines with J gene TRBJ1-2; 9 bases agree with TRBD1. V lost 2 bases to trimming and J lost 0 bases; unmatched junction nucleotides: 2. CDR1 and CDR2 from the germline V gene are SGDLS and YYNGEE. The CDR3 covers 15 residues.

Many counts were recorded for this clone. The chain is built from TRBV4-1 and TRBJ1-5; weak D call: TRBD1 (5 bases). Per germline, CDR1 MGHRA and CDR2 YSYEKL. Trimming left V 0 bases short and J 4 bases short, with 13 bases between. The CDR3 covers 16 residues. DNA of the CDR3: TGCGCCAGCAGCCAAGACGTAGGCAGGGTGAATCAGCCCCAGCATTTT. This encodes CASSQDVGRVNQPQHF.

The V gene is TRBV28, the J gene TRBJ2-2; 7 bases line up with TRBD2. Germline CDR1 is MDHEN and CDR2 is SYDVKM. This CDR3 contains 13 residues. The J segment lost 5 bases and the V segment lost 7 bases, leaving 4 bases of the junction unmatched. The CDR3 protein is CASKLAITGELFF. The CDR3 DNA follows: TGTGCCAGCAAACTAGCGATTACCGGGGAGCTGTTTTTT.

The chain is built from TRBV28 and TRBJ2-1; a possible D gene is TRBD2 (6 bases). V dropped 2 bases and J dropped 6 bases, with 14 bases sitting between them. In germline, CDR1 is MDHEN, CDR2 SYDVKM. There are 15 residues in the CDR3. CDR3 sequence: CASSLGLQGGNEQFF. CDR3 sequence (DNA): TGTGCCAGCAGTTTAGGACTACAAGGTGGCAATGAGCAGTTCTTC. Complete variable domain (other parts from reference TRBV28 and TRBJ2-1): DVKVTQSSRYLVKRTGEKVFLECVQDMDHENMFWYRQDPGLGLRLIYFSYDVKMKEKGDIPEGYSVSREKKERFSLILESASTNQTSMYLCASSLGLQGGNEQFFGPGTRLTVL.

The V and J genes are TRBV6-4 and TRBJ2-3; D is uncertain. Germline values: CDR1 MRHNA, CDR2 SNTAGT. The CDR3 covers 13 residues. Deletions cut 5 bases from V and 0 bases from J, with 6 bases between. Here the CDR3 reads CASSLSSTDTQYF. DNA for the CDR3: TGTGCCAGCAGTCTATCTAGCACAGATACGCAGTATTTT.

The rearrangement joins TRBV28 to TRBJ2-3, with 13 bases that match TRBD2. This CDR3 is built from 14 residues. Germline V gene sequence: CDR1 MDHEN, CDR2 SYDVKM. V shed 6 bases and J 6 bases; nucleotides not matched to a gene: 3. For the CDR3, the DNA is TGTGCCAGCAGCAGACTAGCGGGAGGTGATACGCAGTATTTT. Protein product: CASSRLAGGDTQYF.

V and J are TRBV9 and TRBJ2-3, with 10 bases aligning to TRBD2. CDR3 length equals 16 residues. Germline V gene sequence: CDR1 SGDLS, CDR2 YYNGEE. Trimming cost V 0 bases and J 4 bases; bases outside gene matches: 5. The CDR3 sequence: CASSVGASGSSDTQYF. CDR3 nucleotide sequence: TGTGCCAGCAGCGTAGGCGCTAGCGGGAGTTCAGATACGCAGTATTTT.

V is TRBV19 and J is TRBJ2-1, with TRBD1 matching over 10 bases. The germline V gene encodes CDR1 LNHDA and CDR2 SQIVND (reference sequence). The CDR3 covers 15 residues. Trimming cost V 5 bases and J 6 bases; bases outside gene matches: 7. The CDR3 DNA is TGTGCCAGTAGTCCGACAGGGGGCGAGGGCAATGAGCAGTTCTTC. Translation: CASSPTGGEGNEQFF.

In this sample, this clone turned up once. The V call is TRBV29-1, the J call TRBJ1-2; no reliable D call. V lost 2 bases and J 2 bases, leaving 9 bases between the germline ends. This CDR3 spans 13 amino acids. Germline V lookup: CDR1 SQVTM, CDR2 ANQGSEA. The CDR3 region is CSVERLLNYGYTF. The CDR3 bases are TGCAGCGTTGAACGGTTACTAAACTATGGCTACACCTTC.

The chain has TRBV27 and TRBJ2-1; 12 bases fit TRBD1. CDR1 is MNHEY and CDR2 is SMNVEV in the germline V gene (reference sequence). V lost 7 bases, J lost 11 bases, and 6 bases stayed unmatched. The CDR3 spans 13 residues. The DNA for the CDR3 is TGTGCCAGCACCCCGGGACAGGGGGCGAAGCAGTTCTTC. Its translation is CASTPGQGAKQFF.

This chain joins TRBV24-1 and TRBJ1-5; a possible D gene is TRBD1 (5 bases). The germline CDR1 and CDR2 sequences are KGHDR and SFDVKD. V lost 4 bases and J lost 9, with 9 bases in between. The CDR3 consists of 12 residues. CDR3 loop: CATSDPGGPQHF. CDR3 nucleotide sequence: TGTGCCACCAGTGACCCCGGGGGGCCCCAGCATTTT.

This chain uses TRBV5-1 with TRBJ2-7, with 7 bases identical to TRBD2. The CDR3 covers 18 residues. The germline gives CDR1 SGHRS, CDR2 YFSETQ. After removal of 0 bases from V and 5 bases from J, the junction contained 17 bases not matched to a gene. The CDR3 coding sequence is TGCGCCAGCAGCTTGGTTCCGGCGGGGGACCCAAACGTCAACGAGCAGTACTTC. Its protein product is CASSLVPAGDPNVNEQYF.

The CDR3 coding sequence is TGTGCCAGTAGTACGTCGGAGCAGGGCTACGAGCAGTACTTC. Translation: CASSTSEQGYEQYF. This chain joins TRBV19 and TRBJ2-7, with TRBD1 as a possible D gene (5 bases). Per the germline V gene, CDR1 is LNHDA and CDR2 is SQIVND (reference sequence). This CDR3 spans 14 amino acids. V lost 4 bases to trimming and J lost 3 bases, with 13 bases between them.

The rearrangement joins TRBV3-1 (or the pseudogene TRBV3-2) to TRBJ1-5, with 11 bases aligning to TRBD1. The trim removed 1 base at V and 4 bases at J, leaving 3 bases unmatched. CDR3 length: 16 amino acids. The germline V gene encodes CDR1 LGHDT and CDR2 YNNKEL (reference sequence). The CDR3 bases are TGTGCCAGCAGCCAAGCGGGGACAGGGGGAAATCAGCCCCAGCATTTT. Translated: CASSQAGTGGNQPQHF.